This entry lists 3 T cell receptor beta chains sequenced from one sample in a study of regulatory T cells in long-lasting Graves disease. Construction of TCR beta libraries relied on iRepertoire HTBI primers and on Arm-PCR targeting CDR3 regions. TCRdb itself ran the multiplex PCR reads through MiXCR, one entry per CDR3 protein. In the table there are roughly 500,000 distinct CDR3 sequences, less than 25% of which are singletons. Time point given: persistent/refractory GD, antithyroid drugs over 5 years with positive TRAb. RNA from PBMCs was the source of the TCR library. The sequencing here drew on peripheral blood mononuclear cells (PBMCs), taken when the disease was refractory, from a patient treated with antithyroid drugs. The receptors derive from a female donor with Graves disease.

The chain links TRBV7-9 to TRBJ2-2; 8 nucleotides align to TRBD2. The germline V gene encodes CDR1 SEHNR and CDR2 FQNEAQ (reference sequence). The CDR3 runs to 13 residues. CDR3: CASGTAIGGELFF. In nucleotides, the CDR3 is TGTGCTAGCGGGACCGCCATCGGCGGGGAGCTGTTTTTT.

On this clonotype: The junction differs from germline at one of its ends, possibly a read error. The chain is built from TRBV19 and TRBJ1-1; tentatively, D is TRBD1 (5 bases). The CDR3 is 17 amino acids. The germline CDR1 and CDR2 sequences are LNHDA and SQIVND (reference sequence). In DNA, the CDR3 is TGTGCCAGTAGTAAAGGAGGGGACGTCCGAGAGAACACTGGAGCTTTCTTT. Its translation is CASSKGGDVRENTGAFF.

This clonotype was detected many times. The chain is built from TRBV3-1 and TRBJ1-5; unclear D gene. Germline CDR1 and CDR2: LGHDT and YNNKEL (reference sequence). V was cut by 6 bases and J by 3 bases, with 12 bases left in between. CDR3 length equals 14 residues. CDR3 DNA sequence: TGTGCCAGCAGTAAACCGGGCTTCAATCAGCCCCAGCATTTT. It specifies CASSKPGFNQPQHF.